The 28 T cell receptor beta chains in this list originate from one sample, sequenced in a study of blood T cell repertoires in COVID-19. Libraries were prepared by immunoSEQ multiplex PCR; TCRdb keeps only in-frame clonotypes and omits some of them. The table records 150,000 to 200,000 clones, around 83% of them present only once. Sequenced input: PBMCs or T cells enriched from blood (not recorded which). The receptor source for this set is a man aged 50 to 59 who had recovered from COVID-19.

This chain connects TRBV30 to TRBJ1-2; 7 nucleotides align to TRBD1. CDR1 is GTSNPN, CDR2 SVGIG, per germline (reference sequence). The CDR3 loop spans 14 amino acids. V lost 4 bases, J lost 2 bases, and 7 bases stayed unmatched. CDR3 nucleotides: TGTGCCTGGAACGACAGGGCGGACAACTATGGCTACACCTTC. Amino acids: CAWNDRADNYGYTF.

The chain joins TRBV2 to TRBJ1-2; 8 nucleotides agree with TRBD1. CDR3 size: 15 residues. The junction had 9 bases not matched to a gene; V was cut back by 5 bases and J by 4 bases. From germline, CDR1 is SNHLY and CDR2 FYNNEI. CDR3 sequence (DNA): TGTGCCAGCAGTCCAGGGGGCCCGAACGTCTATGGCTACACCTTC. Residues: CASSPGGPNVYGYTF.

On this clone itself: The sample contains more than one DNA sequence encoding this CDR3. The CDR3 sequence is CAWSVSGEQYF. CDR3 coding DNA: TGTGCCTGGAGTGTTTCGGGCGAGCAGTACTTC. The chain combines TRBV30 with TRBJ2-7; D gene unclear. Per the germline V gene, CDR1 is GTSNPN and CDR2 is SVGIG (reference sequence). The CDR3 runs to 11 residues. Trimming took 0 bases from V and 6 from J, leaving 6 bases between them. The whole variable domain, remainder taken from reference TRBV30 and TRBJ2-7, is SQTIHQWPATLVQPVGSPLSLECTVEGTSNPNLYWYRQAAGRGLQLLFYSVGIGQISSEVPQNLSASRPQDRQFILSSKKLLLSDSGFYLCAWSVSGEQYFGPGTRLTVT.

The genes are TRBV28 and TRBJ1-4, with D maybe TRBD1 (6 bases). There are 15 residues in the CDR3. Germline assignment: CDR1 MDHEN and CDR2 SYDVKM. Trimming took 4 bases from V and 3 from J, leaving 12 bases between them. CDR3 loop: CASSSLQGPNEKLFF. CDR3 nucleotide sequence: TGTGCCAGCAGTTCGTTACAGGGTCCTAATGAAAAACTGTTTTTT.

This CDR3 reads CASSYRGVMGTGELFF. Written as DNA, the CDR3 is TGTGCCAGCAGCTACAGGGGTGTGATGGGCACCGGGGAGCTGTTTTTT. The chain employs TRBV3-1 (or the pseudogene TRBV3-2) and TRBJ2-2, with TRBD1 matching 7 bases. Per germline, CDR1 LGHDT and CDR2 YNNKEL (reference sequence). The CDR3 sequence is 16 residues long. After removal of 5 bases from V and 4 bases from J, the junction contained 10 bases not matched to a gene.

The rearrangement uses TRBV12-3 or TRBV12-4 and TRBJ1-1; 8 bases are shared with TRBD1. The length of the CDR3 is 13 residues. V shed 7 bases and J 3 bases; nucleotides not matched to a gene: 4. CDR3 nucleotide sequence: TGTGCCAGCAACACAGGGGGGTACACTGAAGCTTTCTTT. Translation gives CASNTGGYTEAFF.

The rearrangement joins TRBV28 to TRBJ1-3; 7 nucleotides match TRBD1. The CDR3 runs to 14 residues. J lost 0 bases, V lost 6 bases, and 2 bases had no gene match. Germline V gene sequence: CDR1 MDHEN, CDR2 SYDVKM. The chain's CDR3 is CASRGQSSGNTIYF. CDR3 bases: TGTGCCAGCAGGGGACAGTCCTCTGGAAACACCATATATTTT. Full variable domain (rest looked up from reference TRBV28 and TRBJ1-3): DVKVTQSSRYLVKRTGEKVFLECVQDMDHENMFWYRQDPGLGLRLIYFSYDVKMKEKGDIPEGYSVSREKKERFSLILESASTNQTSMYLCASRGQSSGNTIYFGEGSWLTVV.

The rearrangement links TRBV25-1 to TRBJ2-5; 9 bases are shared with TRBD1. The CDR3 loop spans 17 amino acids. Germline V gene sequence: CDR1 MGHDK, CDR2 SYGVNS. V trimming: 3 bases; J trimming: 3 bases; junction bases outside the gene matches: 11. The CDR3: CASSEDPGTGPKETQYF. The CDR3 DNA is TGTGCCAGCAGTGAGGACCCCGGGACAGGGCCCAAAGAGACCCAGTACTTC.

The chain is built from TRBV29-1 and TRBJ1-4, with 8 bases fitting TRBD1. The germline V gene has CDR1 SQVTM and CDR2 ANQGSEA. The CDR3 totals 16 residues. Trimming at V came to 5 bases and at J to 0 bases, leaving 8 bases not matched to a gene. DNA for the CDR3: TGCAGCGTTCAGGACAGGGTTGGAACAACTAATGAAAAACTGTTTTTT. It specifies CSVQDRVGTTNEKLFF.

This chain joins TRBV5-1 and TRBJ1-4; D is undetermined. The V gene's germline CDR1 is SGHRS and CDR2 YFSETQ. V lost 7 bases to trimming and J lost 14 bases, with 18 bases between them. This CDR3 has 12 residues. The CDR3 is CASSSSTNHLFF. The CDR3 DNA reads TGCGCCAGCTCATCCAGCACTAATCACCTGTTTTTT. The full variable domain, with the rest looked up from reference TRBV5-1 and TRBJ1-4, is KAGVTQTPRYLIKTRGQQVTLSCSPISGHRSVSWYQQTPGQGLQFLFEYFSETQRNKGNFPGRFSGRQFSNSRSEMNVSTLELGDSALYLCASSSSTNHLFFGSGTQLSVL.

V usage is TRBV19 and J usage is TRBJ1-6; tentative D call: TRBD1 (5 bases). CDR3 length equals 14 residues. V lost 3 bases to trimming and J lost 5 bases, with 8 bases between them. The germline gives CDR1 LNHDA, CDR2 SQIVND (reference sequence). The DNA for the CDR3 is TGTGCCAGTAGTATTGCCAGGGATAATTCACCCCTCCACTTT. Protein: CASSIARDNSPLHF.

The chain recombines TRBV19 with TRBJ1-1, with a tentative D call TRBD1 (5 bases). This CDR3 has 15 amino acids. CDR1 is LNHDA and CDR2 is SQIVND in the germline V gene (reference sequence). V was trimmed by 7 bases and J by 2 bases, leaving 17 bases between them. CDR3 region: CASTTADTYNTEAFF. The CDR3 DNA reads TGTGCCAGTACCACCGCGGACACCTACAACACTGAAGCTTTCTTT.

The gene calls are TRBV2 and TRBJ2-3, with TRBD1 identical over 9 bases. Germline trimming cut 6 bases from V and 0 bases from J; bases unmatched to any gene: 7. The germline V gene has CDR1 SNHLY and CDR2 FYNNEI. The CDR3 has 16 residues. CDR3 sequence: CASSITGTGSTDTQYF. In DNA form, the CDR3 reads TGTGCCAGCAGCATTACCGGGACAGGGAGCACAGATACGCAGTATTTT. The variable domain in full, with the rest retrieved from reference TRBV2 and TRBJ2-3, is EPEVTQTPSHQVTQMGQEVILRCVPISNHLYFYWYRQILGQKVEFLVSFYNNEISEKSEIFDDQFSVERPDGSNFTLKIRSTKLEDSAMYFCASSITGTGSTDTQYFGPGTRLTVL.

The chain combines TRBV5-1 with TRBJ1-2, with D tentatively TRBD1 (5 bases). V was shortened by 1 base and J by 0 bases, with 7 bases between the two germline ends. Germline assignment: CDR1 SGHRS and CDR2 YFSETQ. This CDR3 has 14 amino acids. The CDR3 nucleotides read TGCGCCAGCAGCTTGTTCAGGGCTAACTATGGCTACACCTTC. Protein sequence: CASSLFRANYGYTF.

This clone was detected once. This CDR3 reads CASSQGYEQYF. In DNA form, the CDR3 reads TGTGCCAGCAGTCAGGGCTACGAGCAGTACTTC. The J gene is TRBJ2-7, the V gene TRBV3-1 (or the pseudogene TRBV3-2); a weak D match, TRBD1 (5 bases). The V end was cut by 6 bases, the J end by 3 bases, with 6 bases between. The CDR3 has 11 amino acids. Germline V CDR1 and CDR2: LGHDT, YNNKEL (reference sequence).

The sample holds one count of this clone. The chain combines TRBV19 with TRBJ2-3; 7 bases fit TRBD1. The germline CDR1 and CDR2 sequences are LNHDA and SQIVND (reference sequence). There are 16 residues in the CDR3. V shed 10 bases, J shed 0 bases, and the junction held 13 bases outside the gene matches. CDR3: CATRRVGDRSTDTQYF. Here the CDR3 DNA reads TGTGCCACCCGAAGGGTAGGGGACAGAAGCACAGATACGCAGTATTTT.

V is TRBV7-3 and J is TRBJ2-4, with 11 positions matching TRBD2. CDR3 length: 17 residues. After removal of 3 bases from V and 4 bases from J, the junction contained 8 bases not matched to a gene. Germline CDR1 and CDR2: SGHTA and FQGTGA. The CDR3 DNA follows: TGTGCCAGCAGCTTGCGGGGACTAGCGGACCAGAAAAACATTCAGTACTTC. Translation: CASSLRGLADQKNIQYF.

This clone was counted at least ten times. The CDR3: CASSFNGGGYTF. In nucleotides, the CDR3 is TGTGCCAGCAGTTTTAATGGTGGCGGCTACACCTTC. The chain couples TRBV28 to TRBJ1-2; D is undetermined. V dropped 3 bases and J dropped 8 bases, with 10 bases sitting between them. The length of the CDR3 is 12 residues. Germline CDR1 is MDHEN and CDR2 is SYDVKM.

V and J are TRBV20-1 and TRBJ1-2; possible D gene TRBD1, 6 bases. From germline, CDR1 is DFQATT and CDR2 SNEGSKA (reference sequence). V lost 3 bases to trimming and J lost 1 base, with 9 bases between them. The CDR3 is 13 residues long. CDR3 coding DNA: TGCAGTGCTAGTGGGGGCAGTAACTATGGCTACACCTTC. Amino acid sequence: CSASGGSNYGYTF.

CDR3 coding DNA: TGTGCCAGCAGCGTAGATCCAGACTCTGGAAACACCATATATTTT. This gives the protein CASSVDPDSGNTIYF. V usage is TRBV9 and J usage is TRBJ1-3; no definite D call. Looked up from germline, CDR1 is SGDLS and CDR2 is YYNGEE. The CDR3 has 15 amino acids. Trimming took 0 bases from V and 0 from J, leaving 7 bases between them.

The rearrangement joins TRBV6-5 to TRBJ1-3, with D unclear. The germline gives CDR1 MNHEY, CDR2 SVGAGI. This CDR3 spans 14 amino acids. Deletions cut 4 bases from V and 4 bases from J, with 11 bases between. CDR3 nucleotides: TGTGCCAGCAGTTTAAAGAGATTAGGAAACACCATATATTTT. It codes for CASSLKRLGNTIYF.

The CDR3 coding sequence is TGTGCCAGCAGTTACTACCCGGACAGGGGCTACGAGCAGTACTTC. Its translation is CASSYYPDRGYEQYF. V usage is TRBV6-2 or TRBV6-3 and J usage is TRBJ2-7; 9 bases line up with TRBD1. The CDR3 extends over 15 amino acids. Germline loops: CDR1 MNHEY, CDR2 SVGEGT. J was trimmed by 3 bases and V by 1 base; bases with no gene match: 4.

In its sample, this clone was seen once. The chain recombines TRBV27 with TRBJ1-2; TRBD1 matches at 12 bases. Germline CDR1 is MNHEY and CDR2 is SMNVEV (reference sequence). The trim removed 4 bases at V and 7 bases at J, leaving 7 bases unmatched. This CDR3 has 15 amino acids. The CDR3 loop reads CASSYGTGGVTGYTF. CDR3 DNA: TGTGCCAGCAGTTATGGGACAGGGGGCGTGACTGGCTACACCTTC.

The rearrangement joins TRBV9 to TRBJ1-3; D is ambiguous. Germline loops: CDR1 SGDLS, CDR2 YYNGEE. The CDR3 contains 15 residues. Deletions cut 3 bases from V and 0 bases from J, with 10 bases between. CDR3 DNA: TGTGCCAGCAGCGGACTTTCGAGCTCTGGAAACACCATATATTTT. Translating gives CASSGLSSSGNTIYF. Full variable domain (outside the CDR3, taken from reference TRBV9 and TRBJ1-3): DSGVTQTPKHLITATGQRVTLRCSPRSGDLSVYWYQQSLDQGLQFLIQYYNGEERAKGNILERFSAQQFPDLHSELNLSSLELGDSALYFCASSGLSSSGNTIYFGEGSWLTVV.

V usage is TRBV27 and J usage is TRBJ1-5; the D is unclear. V lost 5 bases and J lost 0, with 8 bases in between. The CDR3 is 14 amino acids. Per the germline V gene, CDR1 is MNHEY and CDR2 is SMNVEV (reference sequence). The CDR3 is CASSVNYSNQPQHF. The DNA for the CDR3 is TGTGCCAGCAGTGTAAATTATAGCAATCAGCCCCAGCATTTT.

This chain joins TRBV7-3 and TRBJ1-3, with 11 bases identical to TRBD1. The trim removed 2 bases at V and 4 bases at J, leaving 7 bases unmatched. CDR1 and CDR2 (germline): SGHTA, FQGTGA. The CDR3 extends over 17 amino acids. The CDR3 reads CASSLGGQGARGNTIYF. The DNA of the CDR3 is TGTGCCAGCAGCTTAGGCGGACAGGGGGCGAGAGGAAACACCATATATTTT.

This clone was observed a handful of times. The V and J genes are TRBV20-1 and TRBJ1-2; a weak D match, TRBD1 (5 bases). The CDR3 covers 12 residues. The germline gives CDR1 DFQATT, CDR2 SNEGSKA (reference sequence). Trimming removed 3 bases from V and 8 bases from J, with 13 bases in between. In DNA form, the CDR3 reads TGCAGTGCTAGTACAGGTTTGGACGGCTACACCTTC. Translation: CSASTGLDGYTF.

About this clone: The sample has other DNA sequences that encode this CDR3 too. The V gene is TRBV11-2, the J gene TRBJ1-1, with a weak D call TRBD1 (6 bases). The CDR3 totals 13 residues. The germline V gene has CDR1 SGHAT and CDR2 FQNNGV. Trimming removed 6 bases from V and 1 base from J, with 9 bases in between. Here the CDR3 reads CASSQQGNTEAFF. DNA of the CDR3: TGTGCCAGCAGTCAACAGGGGAACACTGAAGCTTTCTTT.